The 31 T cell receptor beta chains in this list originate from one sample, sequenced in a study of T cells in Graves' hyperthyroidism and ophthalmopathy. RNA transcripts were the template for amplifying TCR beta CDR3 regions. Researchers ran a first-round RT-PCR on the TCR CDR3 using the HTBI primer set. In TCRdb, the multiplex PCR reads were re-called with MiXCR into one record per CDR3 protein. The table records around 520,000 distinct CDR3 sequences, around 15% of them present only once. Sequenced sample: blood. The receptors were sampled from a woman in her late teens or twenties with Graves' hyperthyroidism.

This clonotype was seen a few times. CDR3 sequence reads: CASSQDPRPANEKLFF. The CDR3 bases are TGCGCCAGCAGCCAGGACCCCCGCCCGGCTAATGAAAAACTGTTTTTT. The chain uses TRBV4-1 and TRBJ1-4; unclear D gene. The CDR3 has 16 amino acids. The germline CDR1 and CDR2 sequences are MGHRA and YSYEKL. V shed 3 bases and J shed 3 bases, with 14 bases lying between them.

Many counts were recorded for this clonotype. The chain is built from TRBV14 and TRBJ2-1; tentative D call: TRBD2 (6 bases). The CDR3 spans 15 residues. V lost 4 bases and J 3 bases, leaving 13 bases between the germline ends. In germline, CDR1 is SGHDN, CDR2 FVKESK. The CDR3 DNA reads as TGTGCCAGCAGCCCCTCTGGCGGGGTCTACAATGAGCAGTTCTTC. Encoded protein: CASSPSGGVYNEQFF.

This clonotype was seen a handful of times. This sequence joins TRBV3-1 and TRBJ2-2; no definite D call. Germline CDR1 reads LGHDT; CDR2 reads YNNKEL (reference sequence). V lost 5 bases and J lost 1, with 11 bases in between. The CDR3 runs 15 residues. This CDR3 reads CASSLDAQNTGELFF. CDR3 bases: TGTGCCAGCAGCTTAGATGCGCAGAACACCGGGGAGCTGTTTTTT.

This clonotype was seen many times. The CDR3 DNA sequence: TGTGCCAGCAGTTTATTGGGGGCGATGCCTGAAGCTTTCTTT. This codes for CASSLLGAMPEAFF. This sequence joins TRBV27 and TRBJ1-1; D is possibly TRBD1 (6 bases). The V gene's germline CDR1 is MNHEY and CDR2 SMNVEV (reference sequence). This CDR3 comprises 14 residues. V lost 1 base to trimming and J lost 6 bases, with 12 bases between them.

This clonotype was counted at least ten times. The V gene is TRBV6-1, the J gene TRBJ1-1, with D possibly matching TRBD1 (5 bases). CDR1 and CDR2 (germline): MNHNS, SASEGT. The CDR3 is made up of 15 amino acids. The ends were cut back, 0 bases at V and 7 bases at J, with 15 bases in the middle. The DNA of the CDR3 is TGTGCCAGCAGTGAAGCGGGGCGGGCCCTACGTGAAGCTTTCTTT. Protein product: CASSEAGRALREAFF.

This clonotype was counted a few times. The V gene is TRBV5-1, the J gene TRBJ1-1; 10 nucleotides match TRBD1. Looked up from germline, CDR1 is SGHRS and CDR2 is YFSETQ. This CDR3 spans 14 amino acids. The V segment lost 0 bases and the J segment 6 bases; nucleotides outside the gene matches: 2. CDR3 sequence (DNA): TGCGCCAGCAGCTTGGGGGACAGGGGTGCTGAAGCTTTCTTT. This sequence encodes CASSLGDRGAEAFF.

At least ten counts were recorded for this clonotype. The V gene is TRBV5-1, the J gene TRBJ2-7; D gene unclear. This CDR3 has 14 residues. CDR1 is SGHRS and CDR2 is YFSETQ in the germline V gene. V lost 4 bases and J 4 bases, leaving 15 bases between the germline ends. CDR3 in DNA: TGCGCCAGCAGCCCGGATCTGGGATCTTACGAGCAGTACGTC. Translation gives CASSPDLGSYEQYV.

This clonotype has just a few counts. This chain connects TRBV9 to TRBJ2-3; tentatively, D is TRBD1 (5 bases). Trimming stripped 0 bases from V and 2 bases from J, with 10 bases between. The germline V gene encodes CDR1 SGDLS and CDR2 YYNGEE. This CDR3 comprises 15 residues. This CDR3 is CASSVEGLVTDTQYF. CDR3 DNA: TGTGCCAGCAGCGTAGAGGGGTTAGTCACAGATACGCAGTATTTT.

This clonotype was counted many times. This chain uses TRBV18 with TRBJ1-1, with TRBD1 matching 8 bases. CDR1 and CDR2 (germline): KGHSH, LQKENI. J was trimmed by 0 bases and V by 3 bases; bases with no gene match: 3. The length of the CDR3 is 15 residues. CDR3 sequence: CASSPTGDMNTEAFF. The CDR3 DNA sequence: TGTGCCAGCTCACCGACAGGGGACATGAACACTGAAGCTTTCTTT.

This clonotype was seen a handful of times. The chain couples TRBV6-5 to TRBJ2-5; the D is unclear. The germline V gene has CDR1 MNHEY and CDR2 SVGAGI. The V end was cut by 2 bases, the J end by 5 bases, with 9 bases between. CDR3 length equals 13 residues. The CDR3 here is CASSYPSQETQYF. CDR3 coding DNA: TGTGCCAGCAGTTACCCCTCACAGGAGACCCAGTACTTC.

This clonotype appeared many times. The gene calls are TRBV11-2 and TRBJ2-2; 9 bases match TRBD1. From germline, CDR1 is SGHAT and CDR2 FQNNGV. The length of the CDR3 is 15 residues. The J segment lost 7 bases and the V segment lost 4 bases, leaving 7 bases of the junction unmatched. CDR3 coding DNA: TGTGCCAGCAGCTCACAGGGGGCACAGGGCGGGGAGCTGTTTTTT. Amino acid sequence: CASSSQGAQGGELFF.

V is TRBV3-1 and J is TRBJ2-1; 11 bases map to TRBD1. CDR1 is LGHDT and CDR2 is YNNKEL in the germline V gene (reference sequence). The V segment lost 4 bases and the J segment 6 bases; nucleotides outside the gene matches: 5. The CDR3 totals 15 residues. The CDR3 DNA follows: TGTGCCAGCAGCCCCCGGGACAGGGGGTCCAATGAGCAGTTCTTC. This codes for CASSPRDRGSNEQFF.

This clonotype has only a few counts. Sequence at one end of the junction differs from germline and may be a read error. The CDR3 bases are TGCACCAGCAGCATCAGACAGAACACCGGGGAGCTGTTTTTT. This encodes CTSSIRQNTGELFF. This chain uses TRBV5-1 with TRBJ2-2; D gene ambiguous. Germline lookup yields CDR1 SGHRS and CDR2 YFSETQ. The CDR3 sequence is 14 residues long.

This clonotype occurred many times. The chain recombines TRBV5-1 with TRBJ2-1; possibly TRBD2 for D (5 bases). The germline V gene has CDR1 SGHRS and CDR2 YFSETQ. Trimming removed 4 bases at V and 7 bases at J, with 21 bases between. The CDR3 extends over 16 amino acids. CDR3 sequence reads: CASSPAYRGIVNEQFF. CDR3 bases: TGCGCCAGCAGCCCCGCCTATAGAGGGATAGTGAATGAGCAGTTCTTC. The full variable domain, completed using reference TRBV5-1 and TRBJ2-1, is KAGVTQTPRYLIKTRGQQVTLSCSPISGHRSVSWYQQTPGQGLQFLFEYFSETQRNKGNFPGRFSGRQFSNSRSEMNVSTLELGDSALYLCASSPAYRGIVNEQFFGPGTRLTVL.

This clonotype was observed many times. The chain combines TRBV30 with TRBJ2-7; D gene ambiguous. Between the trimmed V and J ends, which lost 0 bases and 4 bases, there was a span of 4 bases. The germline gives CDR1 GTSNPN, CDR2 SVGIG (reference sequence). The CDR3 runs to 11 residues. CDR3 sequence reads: CAWSVGYEQYF. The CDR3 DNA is TGTGCCTGGAGTGTAGGGTACGAGCAGTACTTC.

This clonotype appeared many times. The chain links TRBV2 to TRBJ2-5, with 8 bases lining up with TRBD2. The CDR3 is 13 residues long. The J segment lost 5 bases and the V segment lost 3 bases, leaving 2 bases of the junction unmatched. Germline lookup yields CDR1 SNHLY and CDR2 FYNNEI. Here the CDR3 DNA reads TGTGCCAGCAGTGACGGGAGGGTGGAGACCCAGTACTTC. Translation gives CASSDGRVETQYF.

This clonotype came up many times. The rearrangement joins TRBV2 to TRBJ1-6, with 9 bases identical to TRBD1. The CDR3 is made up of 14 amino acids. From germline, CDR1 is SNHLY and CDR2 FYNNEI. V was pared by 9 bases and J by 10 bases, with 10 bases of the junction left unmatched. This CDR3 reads CASQTGGRQSPLHF. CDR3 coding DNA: TGTGCCAGTCAAACAGGGGGCAGGCAATCACCCCTCCACTTT.

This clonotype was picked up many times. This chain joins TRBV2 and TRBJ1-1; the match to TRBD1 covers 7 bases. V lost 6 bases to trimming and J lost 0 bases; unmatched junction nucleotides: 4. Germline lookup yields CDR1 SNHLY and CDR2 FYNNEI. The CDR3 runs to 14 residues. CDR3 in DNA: TGTGCCAGCAGATACAGGGGCTTGAACACTGAAGCTTTCTTT. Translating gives CASRYRGLNTEAFF. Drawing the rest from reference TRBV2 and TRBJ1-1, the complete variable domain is EPEVTQTPSHQVTQMGQEVILRCVPISNHLYFYWYRQILGQKVEFLVSFYNNEISEKSEIFDDQFSVERPDGSNFTLKIRSTKLEDSAMYFCASRYRGLNTEAFFGQGTRLTVV.

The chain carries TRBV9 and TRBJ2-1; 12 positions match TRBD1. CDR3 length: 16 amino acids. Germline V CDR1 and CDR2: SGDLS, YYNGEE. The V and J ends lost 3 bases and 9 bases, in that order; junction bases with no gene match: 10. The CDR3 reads CASSEGTGGASREQFF. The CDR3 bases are TGTGCCAGCAGCGAGGGGACAGGGGGCGCTTCCCGTGAGCAGTTCTTC.

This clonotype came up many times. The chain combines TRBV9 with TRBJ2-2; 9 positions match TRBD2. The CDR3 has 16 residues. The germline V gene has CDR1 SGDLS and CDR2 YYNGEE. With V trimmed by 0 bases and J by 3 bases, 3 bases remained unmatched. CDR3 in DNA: TGTGCCAGCAGCGTAGGGACTAGCGCCTACACCGGGGAGCTGTTTTTT. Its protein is CASSVGTSAYTGELFF.

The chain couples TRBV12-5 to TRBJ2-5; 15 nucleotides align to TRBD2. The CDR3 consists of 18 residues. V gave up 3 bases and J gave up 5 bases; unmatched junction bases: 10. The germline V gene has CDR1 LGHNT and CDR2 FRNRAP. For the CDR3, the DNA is TGTGCTAGTGGTTTCGGACTAGCGGGAGGGCCGGCCCGGGAGACCCAGTACTTC. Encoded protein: CASGFGLAGGPARETQYF.

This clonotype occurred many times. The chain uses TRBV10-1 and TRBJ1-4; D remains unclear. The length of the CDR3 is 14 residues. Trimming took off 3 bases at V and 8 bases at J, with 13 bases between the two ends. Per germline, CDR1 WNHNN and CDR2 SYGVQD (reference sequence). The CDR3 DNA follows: TGCGCCAGCAGTGACGGCGGATCTTCGGAAAAACTGTTTTTT. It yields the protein CASSDGGSSEKLFF.

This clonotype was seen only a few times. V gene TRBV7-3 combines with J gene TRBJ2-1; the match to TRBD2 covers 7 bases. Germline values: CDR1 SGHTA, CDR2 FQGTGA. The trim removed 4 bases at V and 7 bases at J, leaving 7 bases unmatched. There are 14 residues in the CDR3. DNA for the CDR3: TGTGCCAGCAGCTATGGACTAGACAGTAATGAGCAGTTCTTC. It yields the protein CASSYGLDSNEQFF.

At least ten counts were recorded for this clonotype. The CDR3 coding sequence is TGTGCCAGCCGCGAGGTCTGGAATCAGCCCCAGCATTTT. Its protein product is CASREVWNQPQHF. This chain uses TRBV2 with TRBJ1-5; no clear D gene. The germline CDR1 and CDR2 sequences are SNHLY and FYNNEI. Trimming cost V 8 bases and J 4 bases, with 12 bases left between them. The CDR3 loop spans 13 amino acids.

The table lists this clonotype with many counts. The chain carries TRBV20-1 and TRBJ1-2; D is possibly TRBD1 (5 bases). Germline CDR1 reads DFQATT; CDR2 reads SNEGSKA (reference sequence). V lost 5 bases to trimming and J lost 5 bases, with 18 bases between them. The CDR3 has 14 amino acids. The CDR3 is CSAPLIREAYGYTF. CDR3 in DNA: TGCAGTGCTCCCCTCATCAGGGAAGCGTATGGCTACACCTTC.

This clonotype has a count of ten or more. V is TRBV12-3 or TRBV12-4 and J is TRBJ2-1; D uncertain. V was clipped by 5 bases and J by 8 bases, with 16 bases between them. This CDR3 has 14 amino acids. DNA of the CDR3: TGTGCCAGCAGTGACACCAGACCCGCAGATGAGCAGTTCTTC. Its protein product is CASSDTRPADEQFF.

In DNA form, the CDR3 reads TGCGCCAGCAGCCGAAACCGGGTGAACACTGAAGCTTTCTTT. Its protein is CASSRNRVNTEAFF. This chain joins TRBV4-1 and TRBJ1-1; D not resolved. This CDR3 is built from 14 residues. The V gene's germline CDR1 is MGHRA and CDR2 YSYEKL. V gave up 4 bases and J gave up 0 bases, with 9 bases separating them.

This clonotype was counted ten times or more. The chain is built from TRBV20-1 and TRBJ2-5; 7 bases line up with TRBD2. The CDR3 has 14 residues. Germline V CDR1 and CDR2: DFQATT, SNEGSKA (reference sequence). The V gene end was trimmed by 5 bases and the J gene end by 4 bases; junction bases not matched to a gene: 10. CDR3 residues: CSAPSRTRVETQYF. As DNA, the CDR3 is TGCAGTGCTCCAAGCCGGACTAGAGTAGAGACCCAGTACTTC.

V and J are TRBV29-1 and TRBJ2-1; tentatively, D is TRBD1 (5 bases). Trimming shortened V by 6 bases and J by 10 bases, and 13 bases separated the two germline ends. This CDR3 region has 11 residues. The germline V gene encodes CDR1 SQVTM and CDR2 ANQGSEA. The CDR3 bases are TGCAGCGTCGACAGAGCACGGGAGCAGTTCTTC. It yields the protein CSVDRAREQFF.

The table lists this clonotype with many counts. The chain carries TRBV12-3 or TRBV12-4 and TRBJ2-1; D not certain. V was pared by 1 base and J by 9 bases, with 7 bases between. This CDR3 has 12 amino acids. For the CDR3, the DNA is TGTGCCAGCAGTTTAGAAGTGGTTGAGCAGTTCTTC. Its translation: CASSLEVVEQFF.

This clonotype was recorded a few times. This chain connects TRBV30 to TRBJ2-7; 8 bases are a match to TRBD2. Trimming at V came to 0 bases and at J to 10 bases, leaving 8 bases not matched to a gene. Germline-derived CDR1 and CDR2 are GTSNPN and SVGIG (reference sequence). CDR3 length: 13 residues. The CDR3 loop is CAWSVRWRGEQYF. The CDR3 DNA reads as TGTGCCTGGAGTGTACGGTGGCGGGGGGAACAGTACTTC.